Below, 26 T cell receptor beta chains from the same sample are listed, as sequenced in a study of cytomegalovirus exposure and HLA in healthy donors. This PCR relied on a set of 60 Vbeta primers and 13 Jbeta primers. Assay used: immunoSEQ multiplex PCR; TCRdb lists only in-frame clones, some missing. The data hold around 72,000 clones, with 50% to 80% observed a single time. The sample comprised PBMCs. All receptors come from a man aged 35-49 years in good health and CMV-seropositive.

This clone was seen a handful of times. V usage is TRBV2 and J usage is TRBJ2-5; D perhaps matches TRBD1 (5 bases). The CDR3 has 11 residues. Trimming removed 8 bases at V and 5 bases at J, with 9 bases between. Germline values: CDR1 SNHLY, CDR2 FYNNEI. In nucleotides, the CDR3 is TGTGCCAGCCAGGGTGGGGAGACCCAGTACTTC. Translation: CASQGGETQYF.

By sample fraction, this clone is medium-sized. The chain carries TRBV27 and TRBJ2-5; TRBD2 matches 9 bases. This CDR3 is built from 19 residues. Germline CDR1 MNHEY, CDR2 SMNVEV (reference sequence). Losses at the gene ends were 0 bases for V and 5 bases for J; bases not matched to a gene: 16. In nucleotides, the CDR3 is TGTGCCAGCAGTTTATCTGTAGGGTCGGCGGGGGGGCCGTGGGAGACCCAGTACTTC. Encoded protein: CASSLSVGSAGGPWETQYF.

The CDR3 bases are TGTGCCATCAGGGGGGACAGGGATGGACCCCTCCACTTT. It is translated as CAIRGDRDGPLHF. This sequence joins TRBV10-3 and TRBJ1-6; the match to TRBD1 covers 9 bases. The CDR3 loop spans 13 amino acids. V shed 6 bases, J shed 12 bases, and the junction held 6 bases outside the gene matches. Germline V gene data show CDR1 as ENHRY and CDR2 as SYGVKD.

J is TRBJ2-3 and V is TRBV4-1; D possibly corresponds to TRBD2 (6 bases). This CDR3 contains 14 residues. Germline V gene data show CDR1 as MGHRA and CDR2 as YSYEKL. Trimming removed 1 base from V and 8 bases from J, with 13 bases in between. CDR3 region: CASSQVSGDRTQYF. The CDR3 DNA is TGCGCCAGCAGCCAAGTGTCGGGGGATCGTACGCAGTATTTT.

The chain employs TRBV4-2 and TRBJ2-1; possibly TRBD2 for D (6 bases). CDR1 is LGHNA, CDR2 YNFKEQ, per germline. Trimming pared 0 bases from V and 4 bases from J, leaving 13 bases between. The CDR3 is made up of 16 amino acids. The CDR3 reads CASSQEERALYNEQFF. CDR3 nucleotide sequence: TGTGCCAGCAGCCAAGAGGAGCGGGCCCTTTACAATGAGCAGTTCTTC.

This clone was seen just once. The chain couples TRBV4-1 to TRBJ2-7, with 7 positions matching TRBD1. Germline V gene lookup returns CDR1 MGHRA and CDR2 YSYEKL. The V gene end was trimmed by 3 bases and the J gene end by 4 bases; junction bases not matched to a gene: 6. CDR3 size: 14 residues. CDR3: CASSQPGQRYEQYF. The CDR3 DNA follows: TGCGCCAGCAGCCAGCCGGGACAGAGGTACGAGCAGTACTTC.

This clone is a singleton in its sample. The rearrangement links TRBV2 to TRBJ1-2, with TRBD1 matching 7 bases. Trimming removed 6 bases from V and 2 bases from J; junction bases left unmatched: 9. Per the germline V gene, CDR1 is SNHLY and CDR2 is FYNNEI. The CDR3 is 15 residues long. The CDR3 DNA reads TGTGCCAGCAGAGCTAACAGGGGAGCCAACTATGGCTACACCTTC. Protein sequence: CASRANRGANYGYTF.

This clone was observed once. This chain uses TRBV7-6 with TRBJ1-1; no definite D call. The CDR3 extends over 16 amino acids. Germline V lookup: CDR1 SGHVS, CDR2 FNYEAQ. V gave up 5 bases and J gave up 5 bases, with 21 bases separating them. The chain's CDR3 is CASSPSFSTRGTEAFF. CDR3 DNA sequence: TGTGCCAGCAGCCCATCCTTCTCGACCAGAGGGACTGAAGCTTTCTTT. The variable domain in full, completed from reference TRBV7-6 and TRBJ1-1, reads GAGVSQSPRYKVTKRGQDVALRCDPISGHVSLYWYRQALGQGPEFLTYFNYEAQQDKSGLPNDRFSAERPEGSISTLTIQRTEQRDSAMYRCASSPSFSTRGTEAFFGQGTRLTVV.

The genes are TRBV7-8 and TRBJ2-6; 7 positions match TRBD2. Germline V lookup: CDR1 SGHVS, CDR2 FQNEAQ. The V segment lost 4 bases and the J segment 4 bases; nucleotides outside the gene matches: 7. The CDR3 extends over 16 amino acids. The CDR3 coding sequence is TGTGCCAGCAGCTCCCAGGGAGGGGCGGGGGCCAACGTCCTGACTTTC. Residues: CASSSQGGAGANVLTF.

This chain's CDR3 is CASRGGAQGEKLFF. CDR3 bases: TGTGCCAGCAGGGGGGGGGCCCAGGGTGAAAAACTGTTTTTT. This rearrangement joins TRBV6-1 to TRBJ1-4, with D maybe TRBD1 (6 bases). Germline V CDR1 and CDR2: MNHNS, SASEGT. V was cut by 6 bases and J by 7 bases, with 15 bases left in between. This CDR3 spans 14 amino acids.

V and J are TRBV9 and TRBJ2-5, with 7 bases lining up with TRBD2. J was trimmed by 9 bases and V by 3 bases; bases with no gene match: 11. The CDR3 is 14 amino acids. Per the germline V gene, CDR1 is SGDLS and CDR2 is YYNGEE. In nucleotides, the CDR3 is TGTGCCAGCAGCGAGCGGGAACAGGTTCGGTCCCAGTACTTC. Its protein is CASSEREQVRSQYF.

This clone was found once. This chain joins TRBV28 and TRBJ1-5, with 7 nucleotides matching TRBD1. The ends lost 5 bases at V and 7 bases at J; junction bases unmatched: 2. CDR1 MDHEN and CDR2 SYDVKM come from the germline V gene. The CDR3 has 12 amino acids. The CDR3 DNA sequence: TGTGCCAGCAGTACAGGGGCCCAGCCCCAGCATTTT. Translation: CASSTGAQPQHF.

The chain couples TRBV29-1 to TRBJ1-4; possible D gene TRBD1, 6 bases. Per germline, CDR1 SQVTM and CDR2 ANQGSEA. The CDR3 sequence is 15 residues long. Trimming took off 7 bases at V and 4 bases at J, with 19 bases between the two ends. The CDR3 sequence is CSGPYRGAYNEKLFF. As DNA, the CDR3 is TGCAGCGGACCCTATCGGGGGGCCTATAATGAAAAACTGTTTTTT.

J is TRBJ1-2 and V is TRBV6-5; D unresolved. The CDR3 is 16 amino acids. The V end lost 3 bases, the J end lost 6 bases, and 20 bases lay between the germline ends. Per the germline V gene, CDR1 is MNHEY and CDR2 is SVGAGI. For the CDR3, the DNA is TGTGCCAGCAGTTATCGTCCGATAAGGGTCGGGAATGGCTACACCTTC. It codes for CASSYRPIRVGNGYTF.

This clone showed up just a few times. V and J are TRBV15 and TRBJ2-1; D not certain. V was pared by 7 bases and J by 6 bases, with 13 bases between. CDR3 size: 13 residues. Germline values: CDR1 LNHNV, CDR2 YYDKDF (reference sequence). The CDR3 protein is CATNHYSRNEQFF. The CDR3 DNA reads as TGTGCCACCAACCATTATTCGCGCAATGAGCAGTTCTTC. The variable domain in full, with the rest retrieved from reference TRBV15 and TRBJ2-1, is DAMVIQNPRYQVTQFGKPVTLSCSQTLNHNVMYWYQQKSSQAPKLLFHYYDKDFNNEADTPDNFQSRRPNTSFCFLDIRSPGLGDTAMYLCATNHYSRNEQFFGPGTRLTVL.

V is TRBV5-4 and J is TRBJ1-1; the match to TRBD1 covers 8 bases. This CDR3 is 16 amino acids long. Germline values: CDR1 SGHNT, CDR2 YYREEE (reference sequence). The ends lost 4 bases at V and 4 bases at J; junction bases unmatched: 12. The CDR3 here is CASSAASGTGRTEAFF. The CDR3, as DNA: TGTGCCAGCAGCGCAGCTTCCGGGACAGGTCGCACTGAAGCTTTCTTT.

CDR3 sequence: CASSQETGVATEAFF. Here the CDR3 DNA reads TGCGCCAGCAGCCAAGAGACAGGGGTAGCCACTGAAGCTTTCTTT. The V call is TRBV4-3, the J call TRBJ1-1; 8 bases line up with TRBD1. Germline V gene data show CDR1 as LGHNA and CDR2 as YSLEER. There are 15 residues in the CDR3. Trimming at V came to 0 bases and at J to 4 bases, leaving 4 bases not matched to a gene.

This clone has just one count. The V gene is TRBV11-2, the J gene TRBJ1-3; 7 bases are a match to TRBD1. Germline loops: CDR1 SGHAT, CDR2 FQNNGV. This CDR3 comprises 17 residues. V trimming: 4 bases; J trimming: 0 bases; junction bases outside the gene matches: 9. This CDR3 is CASSSRTGSNSGNTIYF. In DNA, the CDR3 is TGTGCCAGCAGCTCTCGGACAGGCAGCAACTCTGGAAACACCATATATTTT.

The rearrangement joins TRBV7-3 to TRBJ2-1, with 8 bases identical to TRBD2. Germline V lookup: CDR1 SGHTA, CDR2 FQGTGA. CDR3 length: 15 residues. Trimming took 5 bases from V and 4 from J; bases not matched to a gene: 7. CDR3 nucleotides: TGTGCCAGCAGCCCCTCGGGGGGGGCATACAATGAGCAGTTCTTC. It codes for CASSPSGGAYNEQFF.

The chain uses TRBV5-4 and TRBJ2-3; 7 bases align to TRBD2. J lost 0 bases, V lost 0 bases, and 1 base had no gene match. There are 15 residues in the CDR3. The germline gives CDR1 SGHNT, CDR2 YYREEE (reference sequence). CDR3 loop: CASSLASGSTDTQYF. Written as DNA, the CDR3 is TGTGCCAGCAGCTTGGCTAGCGGCAGCACAGATACGCAGTATTTT.

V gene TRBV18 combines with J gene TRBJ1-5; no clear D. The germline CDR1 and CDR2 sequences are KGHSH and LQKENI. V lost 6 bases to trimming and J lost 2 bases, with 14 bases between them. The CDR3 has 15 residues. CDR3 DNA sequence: TGTGCCAGCTCCCTTACAGAATGGGGCAATCAGCCCCAGCATTTT. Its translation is CASSLTEWGNQPQHF.

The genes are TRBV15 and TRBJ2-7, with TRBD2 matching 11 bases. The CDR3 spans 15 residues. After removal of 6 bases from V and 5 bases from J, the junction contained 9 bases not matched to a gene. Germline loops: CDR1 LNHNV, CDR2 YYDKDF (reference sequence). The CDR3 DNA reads TGTGCCACCAGGCGTCTAGCGGGGGGCCAAGACGAGCAGTACTTC. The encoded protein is CATRRLAGGQDEQYF.

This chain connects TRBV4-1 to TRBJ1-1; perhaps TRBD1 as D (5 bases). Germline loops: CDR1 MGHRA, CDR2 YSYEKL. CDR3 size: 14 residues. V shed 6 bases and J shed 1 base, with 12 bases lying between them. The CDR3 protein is CASRTPTANTEAFF. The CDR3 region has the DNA TGCGCCAGCAGGACCCCGACAGCGAACACTGAAGCTTTCTTT.

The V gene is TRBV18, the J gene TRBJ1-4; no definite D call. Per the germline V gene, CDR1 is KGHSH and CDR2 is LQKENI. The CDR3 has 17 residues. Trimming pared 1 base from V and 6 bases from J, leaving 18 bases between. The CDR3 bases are TGTGCCAGCTCACCACTATCGCTCGGAGGGAGGGATGAAAAACTGTTTTTT. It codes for CASSPLSLGGRDEKLFF.

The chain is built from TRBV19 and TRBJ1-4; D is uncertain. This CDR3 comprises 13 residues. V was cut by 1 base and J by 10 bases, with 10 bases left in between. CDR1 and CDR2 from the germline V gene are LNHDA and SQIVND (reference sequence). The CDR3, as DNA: TGTGCCAGTAGTATAGTGGGAGAAGGAAAACTGTTTTTT. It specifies CASSIVGEGKLFF.

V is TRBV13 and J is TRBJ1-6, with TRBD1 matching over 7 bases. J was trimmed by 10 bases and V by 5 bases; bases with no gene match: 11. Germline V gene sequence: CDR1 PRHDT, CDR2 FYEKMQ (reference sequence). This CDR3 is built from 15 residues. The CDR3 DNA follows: TGTGCCAGCAGCCCCCGACAGGGTGGAACGTCACCCCTCCACTTT. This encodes CASSPRQGGTSPLHF.